The 19 T cell receptor beta chains below were found in one sample sequenced in a study of post-analysis software for immune sequencing data. Study results and caveats: Controls had lower frequencies than patients of 4 or 5 TRBV segments, which included TRBV5-6, TRBV5-1 and TRBV20-1.

Prepared TCR beta cDNA libraries contained unique molecular identifiers. TCRdb called the PCR reads again in MiXCR, with one record for every CDR3 protein. The data contain roughly 800,000 distinct CDR3 sequences, roughly 58% of them singletons. Their recognized antigens are unknown. Sequencing was carried out using blood. The origin of the receptors is a girl aged 5 to 17 with multiple sclerosis.

This clonotype was counted a few times. The rearrangement links TRBV29-1 to TRBJ2-7; D is undetermined. V lost 4 bases and J 1 base, leaving 8 bases between the germline ends. The CDR3 extends over 12 amino acids. Germline lookup yields CDR1 SQVTM and CDR2 ANQGSEA. The CDR3 DNA follows: TGCAGCGTTGTGGTCAGATCCTACGAGCAGTACTTC. Protein product: CSVVVRSYEQYF.

This clonotype was counted between two and nine times. V usage is TRBV20-1 and J usage is TRBJ1-2; D ambiguous. The germline V and J ends were trimmed by 3 bases and 4 bases, with 15 bases remaining between them. This CDR3 contains 14 residues. The germline V gene encodes CDR1 DFQATT and CDR2 SNEGSKA (reference sequence). DNA for the CDR3: TGCAGTGCTAGGGATAATACGAGGAGCTATGGCTACACCTTC. It is translated as CSARDNTRSYGYTF.

The chain couples TRBV28 to TRBJ2-7; 16 bases align to TRBD2. Germline CDR1 reads MDHEN; CDR2 reads SYDVKM. V was pared by 5 bases and J by 7 bases, with 5 bases of the junction left unmatched. This CDR3 comprises 15 residues. In DNA, the CDR3 is TGTGCCAGCAGTCCGGGACTAGCGGGAGGGGAAGAGCAGTACTTC. Protein product: CASSPGLAGGEEQYF. Looking up the rest from reference TRBV28 and TRBJ2-7 gives the full variable domain: DVKVTQSSRYLVKRTGEKVFLECVQDMDHENMFWYRQDPGLGLRLIYFSYDVKMKEKGDIPEGYSVSREKKERFSLILESASTNQTSMYLCASSPGLAGGEEQYFGPGTRLTVT.

This clonotype appeared many times. The germline gene is not matched at one end of the junction; a read error may be the cause. This chain uses TRBV7-7 with TRBJ2-3; TRBD1 aligns across 7 bases. This CDR3 has 15 amino acids. CDR1 SSHAT and CDR2 FNYEAQ come from the germline V gene (reference sequence). CDR3 DNA: TGTGCTAGCAGCCTCAGGGGGTCACAGGGAGATACGCAGTATTTT. This gives the protein CASSLRGSQGDTQYF. Full variable domain (remainder filled in from reference TRBV7-7 and TRBJ2-3): GAGVSQSPRYKVTKRGQDVTLRCDPISSHATLYWYQQALGQGPEFLTYFNYEAQPDKSGLPSDRFSAERPEGSISTLTIQRTEQRDSAMYRCASSLRGSQGDTQYFGPGTRLTVL.

This clonotype has more than one count but fewer than ten. This chain connects TRBV20-1 to TRBJ2-5, with D uncertain. Germline assignment: CDR1 DFQATT and CDR2 SNEGSKA (reference sequence). The length of the CDR3 is 14 residues. Trimming stripped 2 bases from V and 2 bases from J, with 12 bases between. The CDR3: CSARHPGPQETQYF. DNA for the CDR3: TGCAGTGCTAGACATCCTGGACCACAAGAGACCCAGTACTTC.

J is TRBJ1-4 and V is TRBV20-1, with a possible D match to TRBD1 (5 bases). The CDR3 is made up of 12 amino acids. Between the trimmed V and J ends, which lost 6 bases and 6 bases, there was a span of 11 bases. The V gene's germline CDR1 is DFQATT and CDR2 SNEGSKA (reference sequence). The CDR3 DNA sequence: TGCAGTGCACCTCGAGGGGATGAAAAACTGTTTTTT. Translating it yields CSAPRGDEKLFF.

This chain connects TRBV18 to TRBJ2-3; TRBD2 aligns across 8 bases. Germline CDR1 KGHSH, CDR2 LQKENI. The CDR3 is 15 residues long. J lost 2 bases, V lost 3 bases, and 4 bases had no gene match. CDR3 amino acids: CASSPTTSDTDTQYF. In DNA, the CDR3 is TGTGCCAGCTCACCGACGACTAGCGACACAGATACGCAGTATTTT.

This rearrangement joins TRBV6-5 to TRBJ2-7; TRBD2 agrees at 10 bases. This CDR3 region has 18 residues. Unmatched junction bases numbered 16, after V lost 6 bases and J lost 2 bases. CDR1 and CDR2 (germline): MNHEY, SVGAGI. The CDR3 DNA reads as TGTGCCAGCAGATTATATTGGGAAAGCGGGAGGGCTACCTACGAGCAGTACTTC. Encoded protein: CASRLYWESGRATYEQYF.

This chain connects TRBV18 to TRBJ2-7, with D unclear. This CDR3 has 15 amino acids. The V end was cut by 2 bases, the J end by 3 bases, with 14 bases between. Germline CDR1 and CDR2: KGHSH and LQKENI. The CDR3 DNA reads as TGTGCCAGCTCACCAGATAAGGGTCACCTCTACGAGCAGTACTTC. It is translated as CASSPDKGHLYEQYF.

CDR3 in amino acids: CASSQTGDGYGEAFF. CDR3 bases: TGTGCCAGCAGCCAAACAGGGGATGGGTACGGTGAAGCTTTCTTT. This chain joins TRBV4-2 and TRBJ1-1, with 7 bases identical to TRBD1. Germline V gene sequence: CDR1 LGHNA, CDR2 YNFKEQ. The CDR3 is 15 residues long. The V gene end was trimmed by 2 bases and the J gene end by 7 bases; junction bases not matched to a gene: 10.

The chain carries TRBV9 and TRBJ1-2; TRBD1 agrees at 7 bases. CDR1 is SGDLS and CDR2 is YYNGEE in the germline V gene. This CDR3 region has 13 residues. V lost 4 bases and J lost 6; bases outside the gene matches: 6. Here the CDR3 reads CASSTPGTDGYTF. CDR3 sequence (DNA): TGTGCCAGCAGCACACCCGGGACAGATGGCTACACCTTC. Based on the CDR3 plus reference TRBV9 and TRBJ1-2, the full variable domain is DSGVTQTPKHLITATGQRVTLRCSPRSGDLSVYWYQQSLDQGLQFLIQYYNGEERAKGNILERFSAQQFPDLHSELNLSSLELGDSALYFCASSTPGTDGYTFGSGTRLTVV.

This clonotype was seen a handful of times. The chain uses TRBV29-1 and TRBJ2-4; D is ambiguous. V dropped 0 bases and J dropped 5 bases, with 17 bases sitting between them. This CDR3 contains 16 residues. Germline CDR1 reads SQVTM; CDR2 reads ANQGSEA. The CDR3 DNA reads as TGCAGCGTTGAAGATGGGCACACCTCTCATGAAAACATTCAGTACTTC. This gives the protein CSVEDGHTSHENIQYF.

The J gene is TRBJ2-5, the V gene TRBV29-1; D could derive from TRBD1 or TRBD2 (5 bases each). Matching the DNA end better, TRBJ2-7 makes the J call doubtful. Germline V gene sequence: CDR1 SQVTM, CDR2 ANQGSEA. The CDR3 extends over 13 amino acids. The CDR3 coding sequence is TGCAGCGTTGTGGTTGGGGGAAGAGGCGAGCAGTACTTC. Encoded protein: CSVVVGGRGEQYF.

The chain couples TRBV9 to TRBJ2-7; D is undetermined. The germline V gene has CDR1 SGDLS and CDR2 YYNGEE. This CDR3 comprises 15 residues. V was shortened by 0 bases and J by 4 bases, with 14 bases between the two germline ends. The CDR3 protein is CASSVGAGAHYEQYF. In DNA, the CDR3 is TGTGCCAGCAGCGTAGGGGCAGGAGCTCATTACGAGCAGTACTTC.

This clonotype was counted a few times. The chain recombines TRBV6-5 with TRBJ2-3; D is tentatively TRBD1 or TRBD2 (5 bases each). This CDR3 contains 15 residues. V was pared by 4 bases and J by 9 bases, with 20 bases between. Germline CDR1 reads MNHEY; CDR2 reads SVGAGI. The DNA of the CDR3 is TGTGCCAGCAGTTCCTCTCCGGGACCCCCAATCACGCAGTATTTT. As protein: CASSSSPGPPITQYF.

V gene TRBV29-1 combines with J gene TRBJ2-7, with D hard to call. The ends were cut back, 7 bases at V and 3 bases at J, with 16 bases in the middle. In germline, CDR1 is SQVTM, CDR2 ANQGSEA. This CDR3 has 13 amino acids. DNA of the CDR3: TGCAGCGCTGGCATCGGCAGGAGCTACGAGCAGTACTTC. It specifies CSAGIGRSYEQYF.

This clonotype was seen a handful of times. The CDR3 sequence: CSVEWGFHGGYTF. The DNA for the CDR3 is TGCAGCGTTGAGTGGGGATTTCACGGTGGCTACACCTTC. The chain is built from TRBV29-1 and TRBJ1-2; D unclear. This CDR3 contains 13 residues. CDR1 is SQVTM, CDR2 ANQGSEA, per germline. Trimming shortened V by 3 bases and J by 7 bases, and 15 bases separated the two germline ends.

The V gene is TRBV20-1, the J gene TRBJ2-3; D uncertain. CDR3 length equals 12 residues. Germline lookup yields CDR1 DFQATT and CDR2 SNEGSKA (reference sequence). V was clipped by 5 bases and J by 2 bases, with 8 bases between them. The CDR3 DNA follows: TGCAGTGCTGTCACATACACAGATACGCAGTATTTT. Translated: CSAVTYTDTQYF.

The rearrangement uses TRBV5-1 and TRBJ2-6, with D maybe TRBD2 (7 bases). Trimming removed 4 bases from V and 0 bases from J, with 14 bases in between. CDR1 and CDR2 (germline): SGHRS, YFSETQ. The CDR3 runs 17 residues. This CDR3 reads CASSRGGQSSGANVLTF. DNA for the CDR3: TGCGCCAGCAGCCGCGGGGGCCAGTCCTCTGGGGCCAACGTCCTGACTTTC.